A selection of T cell receptor beta chains follows, all from one sample in a study of blood T cell repertoires in COVID-19. The method was immunoSEQ multiplex PCR; TCRdb's version includes in-frame clones alone and lacks a portion of them. The repertoire holds 150,000 to 200,000 clones, approximately 89% seen once, with around 2.6% in the top ten. Sample: peripheral blood. The receptors stem from a man aged 35 to 55 with active or convalescent COVID-19. Each CDR3 is given with its conserved first and last residue. The D gene is left open where the match is weak. Not all rows give a size; the values are once, few, many and, for expanded clones, a class.

abundance	v_gene	j_gene	d_gene	CDR3nt	CDR3aa
NA	TRBV5-1	TRBJ1-1	NA	TGCGCCAGCACCCTGGACGGGGTTGGGCAGACTGAAGCTTTCTTT	CASTLDGVGQTEAFF
NA	TRBV3-1/TRBV3-2	TRBJ1-2	NA	TGTGCCAGCAGCCAAGTAGAAGGGGCTAGTGGCTACACCTTC	CASSQVEGASGYTF
NA	TRBV6-1	TRBJ1-2	NA	TGTGCCAGCAGTGAAGGACAGCTTACCCTGATCTTCAACACCTTC	CASSEGQLTLIFNTF
NA	TRBV30	TRBJ2-3	TRBD2	TGTGCCTGGAGTGCCCCAGGTGTCGCGGGGGGGCCCACAGATACGCAGTATTTT	CAWSAPGVAGGPTDTQYF
NA	TRBV4-1	TRBJ1-5	NA	TGCGCCAGCAGCCAAATGGAGGGGAATCAGCCCCAGCATTTT	CASSQMEGNQPQHF
once	TRBV29-1	TRBJ1-1	NA	TGCAGCGTTGCAGGGGTAATGAACACTGAAGCTTTCTTT	CSVAGVMNTEAFF
NA	TRBV7-2	TRBJ2-1	NA	TGTGCCAGCAGCCTTACTAGTACAGACAATGAGCAGTTCTTC	CASSLTSTDNEQFF
NA	TRBV3-1/TRBV3-2	TRBJ1-2	NA	TGTGCCAGCAGCCCCCCCGTCGGGGAACCAACTAACTATGGCTACACCTTC	CASSPPVGEPTNYGYTF
NA	TRBV5-4	TRBJ1-1	NA	TGTGCCAGCAGCTCCCAGGGGTCGAACACTGAAGCTTTCTTT	CASSSQGSNTEAFF
NA	TRBV5-1	TRBJ1-4	NA	TGCGCCAGCAGCTTGGGACAACGGGAAAAACTGTTTTTT	CASSLGQREKLFF
NA	TRBV27	TRBJ1-2	TRBD1	TGTGCCAGCAGTTTCGGGACAGGGGGGAGGTATGGCTACACCTTC	CASSFGTGGRYGYTF
once	TRBV5-5	TRBJ2-3	NA	TGTGCCAGCAGCTCCGCAGATACGCAGTATTTT	CASSSADTQYF
NA	TRBV7-9	TRBJ1-1	TRBD1	TGTGCCAGCAGCAACCCGGGACAGCTGAACACTGAAGCTTTCTTT	CASSNPGQLNTEAFF
NA	TRBV7-2	TRBJ2-7	NA	TGTGCCAGCAGCTTTGACAGGAGAGCTCACGAGCAGTACTTC	CASSFDRRAHEQYF
NA	TRBV10-2	TRBJ1-2	TRBD1	TGCGCCAGCAGTGACCTAACCAGGGGGCATAACTATGGCTACACCTTC	CASSDLTRGHNYGYTF
NA	TRBV7-3	TRBJ1-6	NA	TGTGCCAGCAGCTTATTGGGGAGTAATTCACCCCTCCACTTT	CASSLLGSNSPLHF
NA	TRBV7-6	TRBJ2-2	TRBD1	TGTGCCAGCAGCTCCCTGAGGGGGCGTAACACCGGGGAGCTGTTTTTT	CASSSLRGRNTGELFF
NA	TRBV25-1	TRBJ1-6	NA	TGTGCCAGCAGTGAAACAGGCCCCAATAATTCACCCCTCCACTTT	CASSETGPNNSPLHF
once	TRBV5-6	TRBJ1-2	TRBD1	TGTGCCAGCAGCTTCACTTCCGGGACAGACTATGGCTACACCTTC	CASSFTSGTDYGYTF
NA	TRBV15	TRBJ2-2	TRBD2	TGTGCCACCAGCAGTAGCGGGGGGGCGGACGGGGAGCTGTTTTTT	CATSSSGGADGELFF
once	TRBV6-5	TRBJ1-2	TRBD1	TGTGCCAGCAGGGAGGGAGTAGGACAGGGAGGTGGCTACACCTTC	CASREGVGQGGGYTF
NA	TRBV7-2	TRBJ1-1	TRBD1	TGTGCCAGCAGCCTGGAGGGGGCGCAGGGCACTGAAGCTTTCTTT	CASSLEGAQGTEAFF
NA	TRBV11-2	TRBJ2-7	NA	TGTGCCAGCAGCCCTGATCTCGACAGATCCTACGAGCAGTACTTC	CASSPDLDRSYEQYF
NA	TRBV6-2/TRBV6-3	TRBJ1-1	TRBD1	TGTGCCAGCAGCCTCCTAGAGACAGGGACGAACACTGAAGCTTTCTTT	CASSLLETGTNTEAFF
NA	TRBV27	TRBJ1-1	TRBD1	TGTGCCAGCAGTTTATTGAAGGGGGCCTTGGTCGGTGAAGCTTTCTTT	CASSLLKGALVGEAFF